This T cell receptor (beta chain) was sequenced in a study of blood T cells in healthy people across ages. Through a sample-barcoded 5' primer and a J-beta primer mix, a second PCR was run for roughly 6 to 12 cycles. MiXCR, run by TCRdb on the 5' RACE reads, gives a single entry per CDR3 protein. The sample shows hundreds of thousands of distinct CDR3 sequences, about 21% of them seen only once. Study observations and caveats: When set beside aged donors, long-lived donors presented more naive CD4+ cells and higher diversity. Naive T cell percentage showed a strong correlation with the diversity of TCR beta.

About this clonotype: The antigen remains unidentified.

Germline assignment: CDR1 SEHNR and CDR2 FQNEAQ (reference sequence). The trim removed 3 bases at V and 10 bases at J, leaving 16 bases unmatched. The CDR3 covers 17 residues. The rearrangement uses TRBV7-9 and TRBJ2-3, with 10 bases matching TRBD1. The sample comprised blood. The TCR was taken from a man aged 70-80 years in good health. The CDR3 DNA reads TGTGCCAGCAGCTTGATAAAAGGACAGGGGGACCACCCCCCGCAGTATTTT. Its protein is CASSLIKGQGDHPPQYF.